The clone carrying this TCR delta chain occurred a few times. A read error is the likely source, as a far larger clone sits one nucleotide away. This CDR3 is also generated by other DNA sequences in the sample. This specimen belongs to a study of γδ T cells in repeated Plasmodium falciparum infection. Study at large: Malian samples came from no-transmission periods or across acute febrile malaria episodes.

Flow sorting of PBMC yielded separate Vgamma9/Vdelta2+ and Vdelta2-negative gammadelta T cell populations for bulk repertoire analysis. This CDR3 comprises 19 residues. CDR1 and CDR2 (germline): TSWWSYY, QGS. TCRdb re-called the multiplex PCR reads using CATT. The sample comprises 75,000 to 95,000 delta-chain clones, 0.75% to 1% of which are singletons, and 7.5% to 10% rests with the top ten. The chain carries TRDV1 and TRDJ1, with D perhaps assigned TRDD2 or TRDD3 (5 bases each). As TCRdb names no J gene, one was assigned here on the basis of a DNA match to germline. This sequence was found in a pool of human donors (malaria-infected and uninfected, not separated). Sequenced: gamma-delta T cells from blood. The chain's CDR3 is CALGELLLEPSGRRDKLIF. The CDR3 DNA is TGTGCCCTTGGGGAACTACTCCTAGAGCCCTCGGGGAGGCGCGATAAACTCATCTTT.